These 25 T cell receptor beta chains were sequenced from one sample in a study of siplizumab effects on memory and regulatory T cells. Sequencing was performed with immunoSEQ multiplex PCR; in TCRdb, only in-frame clones are kept and a portion is missing. The data contain 90,000 to 110,000 clones, under 95% of them seen just once; the ten biggest clones take up around 0.29%. Sequencing used CD4+ T cells sorted from blood. Receptors originate from a human donor in good health.

The CDR3: CASSAGPLSNQPQHF. The DNA for the CDR3 is TGTGCCAGCAGTGCCGGGCCCCTGAGCAATCAGCCCCAGCATTTT. This chain joins TRBV6-1 and TRBJ1-5; D ambiguous. Trimming cost V 4 bases and J 1 base, with 11 bases left between them. This CDR3 contains 15 residues. Germline V gene data show CDR1 as MNHNS and CDR2 as SASEGT.

V is TRBV7-9 and J is TRBJ2-1; weak D call: TRBD2 (5 bases). Trimming stripped 5 bases from V and 3 bases from J, with 17 bases between. The CDR3 is 16 residues long. Germline V lookup: CDR1 SEHNR, CDR2 FQNEAQ (reference sequence). The CDR3 is CASSRSLDSIYNEQFF. The CDR3 DNA reads as TGTGCCAGCAGCAGGTCCCTGGACTCAATCTACAATGAGCAGTTCTTC.

V usage is TRBV5-1 and J usage is TRBJ1-4; 9 nucleotides line up with TRBD1. The germline V gene has CDR1 SGHRS and CDR2 YFSETQ. The CDR3 spans 17 residues. After removal of 1 base from V and 7 bases from J, the junction contained 11 bases not matched to a gene. The CDR3: CASSLTGGLKDREKLFF. CDR3 nucleotides: TGCGCCAGCAGCTTGACAGGGGGCCTCAAGGATCGTGAAAAACTGTTTTTT.

V and J are TRBV10-3 and TRBJ1-5, with a weak D call TRBD1 (5 bases). Trimming shortened V by 6 bases and J by 0 bases, and 6 bases separated the two germline ends. The CDR3 length is 13 residues. The V gene's germline CDR1 is ENHRY and CDR2 SYGVKD. The CDR3, as DNA: TGTGCCATCAGGGGGGATAGCAATCAGCCCCAGCATTTT. Protein: CAIRGDSNQPQHF.

This rearrangement joins TRBV11-3 to TRBJ1-1; unclear D gene. Germline V gives CDR1 SGHNT, CDR2 YENEEA. V gave up 3 bases and J gave up 7 bases, with 3 bases separating them. The CDR3 sequence is 10 residues long. CDR3 coding DNA: TGTGCCAGCAGCTTTTTTGAAGCTTTCTTT. It translates to CASSFFEAFF.

CDR3 bases: TGTGCCAGCAGCTTAGCCGGCGTGGTCAATTCACCCCTCCACTTT. Translating it yields CASSLAGVVNSPLHF. V and J are TRBV7-2 and TRBJ1-6, with D unresolved. The CDR3 runs to 15 residues. The V gene lost 0 bases and the J gene lost 7 bases, with 10 bases spanning the gap. The germline V gene encodes CDR1 SGHTA and CDR2 FQGNSA.

The V call is TRBV27, the J call TRBJ1-2, with 8 bases matching TRBD1. The CDR3 loop spans 14 amino acids. Germline CDR1 reads MNHEY; CDR2 reads SMNVEV (reference sequence). V was pared by 5 bases and J by 3 bases, with 5 bases of the junction left unmatched. CDR3 sequence: CASSVGQGDYGYTF. The CDR3 coding sequence is TGTGCCAGCAGTGTCGGACAGGGCGACTATGGCTACACCTTC.

The chain employs TRBV5-4 and TRBJ2-3; a weak D match, TRBD2 (6 bases). The CDR3 length is 15 residues. CDR1 SGHNT and CDR2 YYREEE come from the germline V gene (reference sequence). V shed 3 bases and J shed 0 bases, with 11 bases lying between them. CDR3 DNA sequence: TGTGCCAGCAGCTCCATAGCGGAGAGCACAGATACGCAGTATTTT. This sequence encodes CASSSIAESTDTQYF.

This chain joins TRBV5-1 and TRBJ1-5; 11 bases align to TRBD1. Trimming took 3 bases from V and 5 from J; bases not matched to a gene: 1. Germline loops: CDR1 SGHRS, CDR2 YFSETQ. CDR3 length equals 14 residues. CDR3 residues: CASSSGQGDQPQHF. The CDR3 DNA follows: TGCGCCAGCAGCTCGGGACAGGGGGATCAGCCCCAGCATTTT.

The chain combines TRBV2 with TRBJ2-3; TRBD1 aligns across 7 bases. The CDR3 is 15 amino acids. J gave up 0 bases and V 7 bases, and 7 bases lay outside the gene matches. Germline V gene lookup returns CDR1 SNHLY and CDR2 FYNNEI. The CDR3 DNA reads as TGTGCCAGCACCAAGGGACAGCGGAGCACAGATACGCAGTATTTT. This codes for CASTKGQRSTDTQYF.

In DNA form, the CDR3 reads TGTGCCAGCAGCGCCCAAACGGGGACTAGCACAGATACGCAGTATTTT. Protein sequence: CASSAQTGTSTDTQYF. This chain connects TRBV9 to TRBJ2-3, with D perhaps matching TRBD2 (6 bases). CDR3 length: 16 residues. V dropped 3 bases and J dropped 0 bases, with 14 bases sitting between them. CDR1 and CDR2 (germline): SGDLS, YYNGEE.

The chain links TRBV19 to TRBJ1-2, with 8 bases matching TRBD1. There are 16 residues in the CDR3. The V and J ends lost 4 bases and 4 bases, in that order; junction bases with no gene match: 11. Germline V CDR1 and CDR2: LNHDA, SQIVND (reference sequence). CDR3 residues: CASSTGRGQNSYGYTF. CDR3 coding DNA: TGTGCCAGTAGTACAGGCAGGGGGCAAAACTCCTATGGCTACACCTTC.

V gene TRBV18 combines with J gene TRBJ1-2, with 7 bases matching TRBD1. Germline lookup yields CDR1 KGHSH and CDR2 LQKENI. The CDR3 length is 14 residues. The trim removed 4 bases at V and 3 bases at J, leaving 5 bases unmatched. The DNA of the CDR3 is TGTGCCAGCTCACAACAGGGACAGCACTATGGCTACACCTTC. It codes for CASSQQGQHYGYTF.

The chain joins TRBV5-4 to TRBJ2-7, with D perhaps TRBD1 (6 bases). Germline CDR1 and CDR2: SGHNT and YYREEE (reference sequence). Trimming stripped 4 bases from V and 3 bases from J, with 11 bases between. The CDR3 length is 13 residues. This CDR3 is CASSKKDSYEQYF. CDR3 in DNA: TGTGCCAGCAGCAAGAAGGACAGCTACGAGCAGTACTTC.

This rearrangement joins TRBV10-2 to TRBJ1-2; TRBD1 might be the D (6 bases). Germline V lookup: CDR1 WSHSY, CDR2 SAAADI. The V and J ends lost 9 bases and 4 bases respectively, with 12 bases between them. This CDR3 comprises 12 residues. CDR3 protein: CASQQGSYGYTF. The CDR3 region has the DNA TGCGCCAGTCAACAGGGAAGCTATGGCTACACCTTC.

The rearrangement uses TRBV30 and TRBJ1-5; D may be TRBD1 (6 bases). Trimming stripped 2 bases from V and 9 bases from J, with 29 bases between. The CDR3 is 18 amino acids. Looked up from germline, CDR1 is GTSNPN and CDR2 is SVGIG (reference sequence). CDR3 DNA: TGTGCCTGGAGTTCTCCCCTTAACCCGGGACACCCACATTGGCCCCAGCATTTT. Protein sequence: CAWSSPLNPGHPHWPQHF.

V and J are TRBV6-1 and TRBJ2-7; D may match TRBD1 or TRBD2 (5 bases each). The CDR3 sequence is 14 residues long. Germline-derived CDR1 and CDR2 are MNHNS and SASEGT. V was cut by 7 bases and J by 7 bases, with 20 bases left in between. In nucleotides, the CDR3 is TGTGCCAGCATGATGACCTTAGGGGAGAGGGAGCAGTACTTC. Amino acids: CASMMTLGEREQYF.

This clone came up a few times. This chain joins TRBV5-6 and TRBJ2-2, with D uncertain. CDR3 size: 15 residues. Germline V gives CDR1 SGHDT, CDR2 YYEEEE. The germline V and J ends were trimmed by 0 bases and 0 bases, with 6 bases remaining between them. CDR3 DNA: TGTGCCAGCAGCTTGGGGGGAACGAACACCGGGGAGCTGTTTTTT. Residues: CASSLGGTNTGELFF.

The chain has TRBV10-3 and TRBJ1-1; unclear D gene. The V and J ends lost 4 bases and 1 base respectively, with 13 bases between them. CDR3 size: 15 residues. Germline CDR1 and CDR2: ENHRY and SYGVKD. For the CDR3, the DNA is TGTGCCATCAGTGGACCTTCAGGACCGAACACTGAAGCTTTCTTT. Amino acid sequence: CAISGPSGPNTEAFF.

The V call is TRBV7-2, the J call TRBJ1-3, with 7 bases fitting TRBD1. Trimming removed 6 bases from V and 4 bases from J; junction bases left unmatched: 9. Germline loops: CDR1 SGHTA, CDR2 FQGNSA. The CDR3 extends over 15 amino acids. The CDR3 is CASSFHRQGGNTIYF. The CDR3 DNA reads as TGTGCCAGCAGTTTTCACCGACAGGGAGGAAACACCATATATTTT.

V and J are TRBV5-1 and TRBJ2-7, with 7 positions matching TRBD1. CDR1 is SGHRS, CDR2 YFSETQ, per germline. J lost 3 bases, V lost 4 bases, and 10 bases had no gene match. The CDR3 runs to 15 residues. The CDR3 loop is CASSPRDSGLYEQYF. CDR3 bases: TGCGCCAGCAGCCCCCGGGACAGCGGTCTCTACGAGCAGTACTTC.

The genes are TRBV5-1 and TRBJ2-2; D remains ambiguous. This CDR3 has 13 amino acids. CDR1 and CDR2 (germline): SGHRS, YFSETQ. The ends were cut back, 5 bases at V and 4 bases at J, with 9 bases in the middle. The DNA of the CDR3 is TGCGCCAGCAGGAAACAGCGCACCGGGGAGCTGTTTTTT. Protein: CASRKQRTGELFF.

The chain's CDR3 is CASSFMGVHNSPLHF. CDR3 DNA sequence: TGTGCCAGCAGCTTTATGGGGGTCCATAATTCACCCCTCCACTTT. The genes are TRBV5-4 and TRBJ1-6; the D gene is possibly TRBD1 (5 bases). The CDR3 spans 15 residues. Germline CDR1 SGHNT, CDR2 YYREEE (reference sequence). V was trimmed by 2 bases and J by 5 bases, leaving 11 bases between them.

V gene TRBV18 combines with J gene TRBJ2-3; possibly TRBD1 for D (5 bases). Germline V gives CDR1 KGHSH, CDR2 LQKENI. The CDR3 length is 17 residues. V was cut by 6 bases and J by 0 bases, with 19 bases left in between. The CDR3 nucleotides read TGTGCCAGCTCGTCCCAGGGCTCGGGCCTTAGCACAGATACGCAGTATTTT. It encodes CASSSQGSGLSTDTQYF.

The chain uses TRBV30 and TRBJ1-1; the D gene is possibly TRBD1 (5 bases). Germline V gene data show CDR1 as GTSNPN and CDR2 as SVGIG (reference sequence). Trimming removed 4 bases at V and 5 bases at J, with 14 bases between. This CDR3 is built from 13 residues. The CDR3 DNA is TGTGCCTGGAAACCAAAGGGGATTACTGAAGCTTTCTTT. It encodes CAWKPKGITEAFF. The full variable domain, completed using reference TRBV30 and TRBJ1-1, is SQTIHQWPATLVQPVGSPLSLECTVEGTSNPNLYWYRQAAGRGLQLLFYSVGIGQISSEVPQNLSASRPQDRQFILSSKKLLLSDSGFYLCAWKPKGITEAFFGQGTRLTVV.